The clone carrying this TCR beta chain was counted ten times or more. What it binds is not known. This specimen comes from a study of Graves' ophthalmopathy and Graves' hyperthyroidism. Study-wide results and limits: The study's model predicted ophthalmopathy progression at over 55% sensitivity and approximately 78% specificity. Separation of ophthalmopathy from stable hyperthyroidism was achieved by a 13-signature model, at 85% to 90% sensitivity and under 82% specificity.

Amplification of TCR beta CDR3 regions used RNA transcripts. A first-round RT-PCR used HTBI primers, followed by a second-round multiplex PCR. MiXCR, run by TCRdb on the multiplex PCR reads, gives a single entry per CDR3 protein. Of about 480,000 distinct CDR3 sequences listed, under 15% are singletons. Exclusion covered patients with other autoimmune diseases or uncontrolled infections (as well as pregnancy or lactation). The source of the PBMCs was 8 to 10 ml of fresh peripheral blood. This TCR derives from a woman between 25 and 40 years old with Graves' ophthalmopathy. The sample consisted of blood.

DNA for the CDR3: TGCAGTGCTACTAGTAGCGGGGGGGCCCGAAAGACCCAGTACTTC. Amino acids: CSATSSGGARKTQYF. The V call is TRBV20-1, the J call TRBJ2-5, with 11 bases matching TRBD2. V shed 4 bases, J shed 6 bases, and the junction held 10 bases outside the gene matches. CDR1 is DFQATT and CDR2 is SNEGSKA in the germline V gene (reference sequence). The CDR3 totals 15 residues.